This T cell receptor beta chain was profiled in a study of cytomegalovirus exposure and HLA in healthy donors. The PCR contained 60 Vbeta and 13 Jbeta primers. Produced via immunoSEQ multiplex PCR; TCRdb's table is partial and in-frame only. Counted here are around 170,000 clones, roughly 75% occurring once; the ten biggest clones make up around 5.7%. Trimming pared 4 bases from V and 1 base from J, leaving 11 bases between. This CDR3 has 14 amino acids. In germline, CDR1 is SEHNR, CDR2 FQNEAQ (reference sequence). Study-wide results and caveats: Later analysis showed most CMV-associated TCR beta chains appearing HLA-restricted.

Remarks on this clone: What it binds is unknown.

The rearrangement links TRBV7-9 to TRBJ2-7; D may be TRBD2 (5 bases). The material sequenced was PBMCs. This clonotype originated in a man aged 35 to 55 in good health and CMV-seronegative. The CDR3 DNA sequence: TGTGCCAGCAGCTCCGGACTGGAATCCTACGAGCAGTACTTC. This translates into CASSSGLESYEQYF.